What follows is one T cell receptor (beta chain) and its context. As yet, its antigen is unknown. Since a much larger clone is just one base distant, this may be a read error. The sample originates from a study of siplizumab effects on memory and regulatory T cells. Whole-study results and caveats: Suppressive function of proliferating Tregs from siplizumab cultures was not confirmed. The authors mapped only a minor fraction of alloreactive clones to unstimulated subsets. Fewer alloreactive sequences mapped to unstimulated CD4+ memory cells under siplizumab. Roughly 80-96% of proliferating CD4+ or CD8+ clones lacked an assignable naive or memory phenotype.

TCRdb's table, derived via immunoSEQ multiplex PCR, lists solely in-frame clones and lacks some. Among about 9,600 clones listed, about 40% were seen once. Cells from the mixed lymphocyte reaction underwent coculture for 6 to 7 days at 37 degrees C. Material for sequencing was CFSE-low (dividing) CD8+ T cells sorted from an allogeneic mixed lymphocyte reaction. The sequence was collected from a human donor in good health; the cells came from an allogeneic mixed lymphocyte reaction.

DNA of the CDR3: TGTGCCAGCAGCTTTGCAGGGGGCCTGAATGAAAAACTGTTTTTT. Protein product: CASSFAGGLNEKLFF. The rearrangement joins TRBV7-9 to TRBJ1-4; 8 bases align to TRBD1. V shed 3 bases, J shed 5 bases, and the junction held 5 bases outside the gene matches. In germline, CDR1 is SEHNR, CDR2 FQNEAQ (reference sequence). The length of the CDR3 is 15 residues.